This T cell receptor beta chain derives from a study of T cells in Graves' hyperthyroidism and ophthalmopathy. Whole-study findings and limits: In the blood, most expanded thyroid clonotypes above 0.001 appeared as well. Ophthalmopathy was predicted by the model a median of roughly 6.6 months ahead of onset.

Amplified regions were TCR beta CDR3 sequences from RNA transcripts. The primer set for the first-round RT-PCR of the TCR CDR3 was HTBI. From the multiplex PCR reads, TCRdb called clonotypes with MiXCR, one entry per CDR3 protein. The repertoire holds about 330,000 distinct CDR3 sequences, with roughly 13% as singletons. This clonotype appeared many times. What it binds is unknown. The germline V gene encodes CDR1 SGHTA and CDR2 FQGNSA. J was trimmed by 2 bases and V by 3 bases; bases with no gene match: 11. The CDR3 totals 17 residues. Source material: blood. The chain has TRBV7-2 and TRBJ2-7, with 9 bases that match TRBD1. This sequence originates from a woman aged 40 to 50 with Graves' ophthalmopathy. CDR3 DNA: TGTGCCAGCAGCTTGATGGCCGGGACAGGGTCCGCCTACGAGCAGTACTTC. Translation: CASSLMAGTGSAYEQYF.